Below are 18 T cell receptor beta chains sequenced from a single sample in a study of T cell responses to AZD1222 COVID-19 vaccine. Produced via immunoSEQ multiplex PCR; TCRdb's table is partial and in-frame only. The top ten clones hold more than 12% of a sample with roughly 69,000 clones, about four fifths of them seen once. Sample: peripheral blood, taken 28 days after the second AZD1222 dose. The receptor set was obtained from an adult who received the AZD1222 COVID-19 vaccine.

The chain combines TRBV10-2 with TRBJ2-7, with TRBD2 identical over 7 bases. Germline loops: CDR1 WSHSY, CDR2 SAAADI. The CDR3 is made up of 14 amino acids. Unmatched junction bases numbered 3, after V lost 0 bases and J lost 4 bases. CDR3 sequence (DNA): TGCGCCAGCAGTGAGTCTGGACTAGGGTACGAGCAGTACTTC. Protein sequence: CASSESGLGYEQYF.

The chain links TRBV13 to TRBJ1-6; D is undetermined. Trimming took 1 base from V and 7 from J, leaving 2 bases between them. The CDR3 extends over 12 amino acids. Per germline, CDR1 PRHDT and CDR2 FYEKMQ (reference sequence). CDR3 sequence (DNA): TGTGCCAGCAGCTTAGTGAATTCACCCCTCCACTTT. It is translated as CASSLVNSPLHF.

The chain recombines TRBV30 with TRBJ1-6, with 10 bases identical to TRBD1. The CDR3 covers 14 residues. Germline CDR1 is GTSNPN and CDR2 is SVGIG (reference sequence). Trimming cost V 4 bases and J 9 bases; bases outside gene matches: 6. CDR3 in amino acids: CAWKGQGGGSPLHF. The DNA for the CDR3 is TGTGCCTGGAAAGGACAGGGGGGAGGTTCACCCCTCCACTTT. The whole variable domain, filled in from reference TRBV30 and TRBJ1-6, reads SQTIHQWPATLVQPVGSPLSLECTVEGTSNPNLYWYRQAAGRGLQLLFYSVGIGQISSEVPQNLSASRPQDRQFILSSKKLLLSDSGFYLCAWKGQGGGSPLHFGNGTRLTVT.

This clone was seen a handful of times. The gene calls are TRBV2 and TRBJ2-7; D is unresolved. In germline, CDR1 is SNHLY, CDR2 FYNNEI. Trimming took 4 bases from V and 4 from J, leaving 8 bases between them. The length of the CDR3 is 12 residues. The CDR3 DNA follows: TGTGCCAGCAGTGTGCGTGATTACGAGCAGTACTTC. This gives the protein CASSVRDYEQYF.

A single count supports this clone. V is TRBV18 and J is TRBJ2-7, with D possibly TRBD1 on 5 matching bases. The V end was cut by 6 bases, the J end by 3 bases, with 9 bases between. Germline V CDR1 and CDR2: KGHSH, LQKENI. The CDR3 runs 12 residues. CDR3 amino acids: CASSSTDYEQYF. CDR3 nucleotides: TGTGCCAGCTCGTCGACAGACTACGAGCAGTACTTC.

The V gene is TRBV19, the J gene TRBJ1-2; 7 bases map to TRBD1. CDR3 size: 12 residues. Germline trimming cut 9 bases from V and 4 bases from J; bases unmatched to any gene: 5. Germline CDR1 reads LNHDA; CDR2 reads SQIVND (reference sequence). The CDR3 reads CASRDRVYGYTF. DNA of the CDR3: TGTGCCAGCAGGGACAGAGTCTATGGCTACACCTTC.

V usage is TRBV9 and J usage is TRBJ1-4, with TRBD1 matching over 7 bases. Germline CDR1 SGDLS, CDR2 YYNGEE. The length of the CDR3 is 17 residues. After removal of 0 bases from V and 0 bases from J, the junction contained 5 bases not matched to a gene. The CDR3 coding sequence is TGTGCCAGCAGCGTAGGACAGGGTCGGGCAACTAATGAAAAACTGTTTTTT. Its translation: CASSVGQGRATNEKLFF.

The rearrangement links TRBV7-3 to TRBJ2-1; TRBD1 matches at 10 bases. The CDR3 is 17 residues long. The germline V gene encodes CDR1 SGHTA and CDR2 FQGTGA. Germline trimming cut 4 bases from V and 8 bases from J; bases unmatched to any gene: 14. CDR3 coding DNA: TGTGCCAGCAGCTCCCCTCTCGGGACAGGGGCGCCCCATGAGCAGTTCTTC. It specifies CASSSPLGTGAPHEQFF. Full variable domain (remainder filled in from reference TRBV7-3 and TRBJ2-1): GAGVSQTPSNKVTEKGKYVELRCDPISGHTALYWYRQSLGQGPEFLIYFQGTGAADDSGLPNDRFFAVRPEGSVSTLKIQRTERGDSAVYLCASSSPLGTGAPHEQFFGPGTRLTVL.

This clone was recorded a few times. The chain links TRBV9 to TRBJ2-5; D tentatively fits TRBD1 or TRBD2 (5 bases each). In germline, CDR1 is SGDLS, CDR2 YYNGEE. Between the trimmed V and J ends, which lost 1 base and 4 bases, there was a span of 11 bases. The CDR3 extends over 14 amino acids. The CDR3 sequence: CASSVRGAGETQYF. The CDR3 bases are TGTGCCAGCAGCGTACGAGGGGCCGGAGAGACCCAGTACTTC. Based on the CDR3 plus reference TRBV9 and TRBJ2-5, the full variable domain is DSGVTQTPKHLITATGQRVTLRCSPRSGDLSVYWYQQSLDQGLQFLIQYYNGEERAKGNILERFSAQQFPDLHSELNLSSLELGDSALYFCASSVRGAGETQYFGPGTRLLVL.

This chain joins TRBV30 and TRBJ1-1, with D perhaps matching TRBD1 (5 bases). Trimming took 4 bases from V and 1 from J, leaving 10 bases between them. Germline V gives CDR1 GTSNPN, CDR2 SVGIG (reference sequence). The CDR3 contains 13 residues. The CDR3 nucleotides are TGTGCCTGGAACTTGGGGCAGAACACTGAAGCTTTCTTT. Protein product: CAWNLGQNTEAFF.

The CDR3 is CASSLGREYNQPQHF. DNA for the CDR3: TGTGCCAGCAGCTTGGGGAGGGAGTACAATCAGCCCCAGCATTTT. The V call is TRBV5-6, the J call TRBJ1-5; D ambiguous. Trimming pared 0 bases from V and 3 bases from J, leaving 10 bases between. Per germline, CDR1 SGHDT and CDR2 YYEEEE. This CDR3 spans 15 amino acids.

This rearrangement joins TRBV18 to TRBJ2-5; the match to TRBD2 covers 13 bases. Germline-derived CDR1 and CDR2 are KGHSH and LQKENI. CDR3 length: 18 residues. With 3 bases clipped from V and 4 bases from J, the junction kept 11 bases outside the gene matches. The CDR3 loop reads CASSPQHTSGGAGETQYF. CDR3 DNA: TGTGCCAGCTCACCCCAACACACTAGCGGGGGGGCCGGAGAGACCCAGTACTTC.

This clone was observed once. In nucleotides, the CDR3 is TGTGCCAGCAGTTTCTTCCAAAAGGAGACCCAGTACTTC. This codes for CASSFFQKETQYF. The genes are TRBV12-3 or TRBV12-4 and TRBJ2-5; D gene unclear. Trimming took off 3 bases at V and 5 bases at J, with 10 bases between the two ends. The CDR3 extends over 13 amino acids.

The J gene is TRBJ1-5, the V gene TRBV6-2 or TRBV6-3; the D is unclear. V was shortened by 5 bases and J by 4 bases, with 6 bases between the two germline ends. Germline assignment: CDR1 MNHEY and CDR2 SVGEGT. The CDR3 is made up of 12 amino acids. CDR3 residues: CASSIFNQPQHF. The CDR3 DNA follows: TGTGCCAGCAGTATATTTAATCAGCCCCAGCATTTT.

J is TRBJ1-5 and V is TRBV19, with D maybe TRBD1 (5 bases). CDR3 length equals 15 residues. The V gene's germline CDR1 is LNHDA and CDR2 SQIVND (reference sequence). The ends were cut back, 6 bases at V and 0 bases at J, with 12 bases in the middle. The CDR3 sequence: CASSRVGYSNQPQHF. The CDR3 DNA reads TGTGCCAGTAGCAGGGTAGGGTATAGCAATCAGCCCCAGCATTTT. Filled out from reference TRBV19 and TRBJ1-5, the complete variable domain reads DGGITQSPKYLFRKEGQNVTLSCEQNLNHDAMYWYRQDPGQGLRLIYYSQIVNDFQKGDIAEGYSVSREKKESFPLTVTSAQKNPTAFYLCASSRVGYSNQPQHFGDGTRLSIL.

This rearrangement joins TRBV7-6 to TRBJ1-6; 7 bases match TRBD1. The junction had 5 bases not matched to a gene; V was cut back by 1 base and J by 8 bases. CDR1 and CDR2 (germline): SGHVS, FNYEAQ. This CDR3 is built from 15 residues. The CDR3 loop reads CASSLEIQGYSPLHF. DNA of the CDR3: TGTGCCAGCAGCTTAGAAATACAGGGGTATTCACCCCTCCACTTT.

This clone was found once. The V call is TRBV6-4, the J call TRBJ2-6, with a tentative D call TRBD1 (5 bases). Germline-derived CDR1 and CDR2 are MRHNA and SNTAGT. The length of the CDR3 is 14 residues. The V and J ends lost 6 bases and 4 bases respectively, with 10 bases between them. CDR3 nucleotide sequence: TGTGCCAGCAGAGACAGTACCGGGGCCAACGTCCTGACTTTC. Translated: CASRDSTGANVLTF.

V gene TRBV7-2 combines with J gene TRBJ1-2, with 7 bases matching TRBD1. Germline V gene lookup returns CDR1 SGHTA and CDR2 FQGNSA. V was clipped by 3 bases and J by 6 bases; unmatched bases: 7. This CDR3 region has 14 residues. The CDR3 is CASSFQTGRNGYTF. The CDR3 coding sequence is TGTGCCAGCAGCTTCCAGACAGGGAGAAATGGCTACACCTTC.